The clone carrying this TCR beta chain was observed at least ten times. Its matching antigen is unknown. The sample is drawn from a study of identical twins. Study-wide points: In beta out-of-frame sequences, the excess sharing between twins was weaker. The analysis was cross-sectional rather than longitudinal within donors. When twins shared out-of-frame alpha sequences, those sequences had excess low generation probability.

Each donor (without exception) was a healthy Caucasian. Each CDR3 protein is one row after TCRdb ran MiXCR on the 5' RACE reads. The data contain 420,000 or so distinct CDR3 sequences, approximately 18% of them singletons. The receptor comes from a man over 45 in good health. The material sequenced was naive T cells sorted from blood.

The CDR3 DNA is TGTGCCAGTAGGGGACGCGTTCAGTACTTC. It is translated as CASRGRVQYF. This chain uses TRBV19 with TRBJ2-4; the D call may be TRBD1 or TRBD2 (5 bases each). The germline V and J ends were trimmed by 6 bases and 11 bases, with 8 bases remaining between them. Germline loops: CDR1 LNHDA, CDR2 SQIVND (reference sequence). The CDR3 sequence is 10 residues long.